This TCR beta chain was observed in a study of T cell repertoires in cytomegalovirus infection. Study details: CMV infection plus the matching HLA type was flagged by public TCR beta signatures.

Study outcomes and limitations: Totalled public TCR beta family frequency picked out people who carried CMV plus the relevant HLA. Dominating the ex vivo response were TCR beta clonotypes that were CMV-specific and HLA-C-restricted.

TCRdb reprocessed the reads with MiXCR, giving one entry per CDR3 protein. The sample has more than 200,000 distinct CDR3 sequences, approximately 9% seen once; the top ten hold less than 15%. This clonotype was counted at least ten times. What it binds is unknown. CDR3 length: 16 residues. From germline, CDR1 is MNHNS and CDR2 SASEGT. The V gene lost 3 bases and the J gene lost 8 bases, with 22 bases spanning the gap. The V and J genes are TRBV6-1 and TRBJ1-2; tentatively, D is TRBD1 (6 bases). The TCR comes from a human donor in good health (CMV status not recorded). Some clones in this sample may be carry-over from other donors' samples. The sequenced sample consisted of PBMCs. The CDR3 loop reads CASSDHSAQGSRGYTF. CDR3 sequence (DNA): TGTGCCAGCAGTGACCATTCTGCACAGGGATCGAGAGGCTACACCTTC.